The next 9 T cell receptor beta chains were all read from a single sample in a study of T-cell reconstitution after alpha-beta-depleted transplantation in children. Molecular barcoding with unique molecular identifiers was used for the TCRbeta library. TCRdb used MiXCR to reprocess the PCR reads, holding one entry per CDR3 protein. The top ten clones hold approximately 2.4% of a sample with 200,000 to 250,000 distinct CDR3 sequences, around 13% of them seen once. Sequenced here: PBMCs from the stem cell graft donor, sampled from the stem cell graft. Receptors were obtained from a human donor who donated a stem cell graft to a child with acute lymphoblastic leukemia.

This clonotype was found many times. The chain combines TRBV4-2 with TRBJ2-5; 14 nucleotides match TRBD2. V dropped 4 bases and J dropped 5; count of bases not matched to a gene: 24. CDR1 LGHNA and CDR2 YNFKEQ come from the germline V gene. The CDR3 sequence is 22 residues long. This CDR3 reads CASSRVILPGLAGGPLMETQYF. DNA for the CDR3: TGTGCCAGCAGCCGAGTTATATTACCAGGACTAGCGGGAGGCCCATTAATGGAGACCCAGTACTTC.

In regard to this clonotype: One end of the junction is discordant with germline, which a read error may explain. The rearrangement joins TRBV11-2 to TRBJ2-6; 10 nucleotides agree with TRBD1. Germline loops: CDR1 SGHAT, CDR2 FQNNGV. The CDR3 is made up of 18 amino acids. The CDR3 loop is CASNLRTGGLSGANVLTF. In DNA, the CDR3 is TGTGCCAGCAACTTACGGACAGGGGGTTTGTCTGGGGCCAACGTCCTGACTTTC.

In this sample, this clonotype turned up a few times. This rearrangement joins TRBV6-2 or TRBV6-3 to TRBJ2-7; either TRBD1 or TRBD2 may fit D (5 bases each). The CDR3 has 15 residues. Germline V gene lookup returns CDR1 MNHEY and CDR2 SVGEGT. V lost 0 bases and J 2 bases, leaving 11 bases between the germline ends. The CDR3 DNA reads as TGTGCCAGCAGTTACTCTGGGACGCCGGCCTACGAGCAGTACTTC. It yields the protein CASSYSGTPAYEQYF.

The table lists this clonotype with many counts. The CDR3 sequence is CASSLNREANYGYTF. In DNA, the CDR3 is TGTGCCAGCTCTCTGAACAGGGAGGCTAACTATGGCTACACCTTC. This chain links TRBV18 with TRBJ1-2; possibly TRBD1 for D (6 bases). This CDR3 contains 15 residues. V gave up 6 bases and J gave up 0 bases, with 14 bases separating them. CDR1 is KGHSH, CDR2 LQKENI, per germline.

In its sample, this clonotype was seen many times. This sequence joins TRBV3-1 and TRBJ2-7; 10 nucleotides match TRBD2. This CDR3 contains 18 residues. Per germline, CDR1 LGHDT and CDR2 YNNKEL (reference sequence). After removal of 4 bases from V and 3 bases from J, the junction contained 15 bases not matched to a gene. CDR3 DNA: TGTGCCAGCAGCCCGGTCCAGCGGGAGGGCCCCTCCCACTACGAGCAGTACTTC. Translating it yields CASSPVQREGPSHYEQYF.

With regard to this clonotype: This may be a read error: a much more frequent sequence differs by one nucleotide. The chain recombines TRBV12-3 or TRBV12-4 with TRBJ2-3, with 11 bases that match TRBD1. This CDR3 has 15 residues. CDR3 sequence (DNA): TGTGCCAGCAGTTCGGACAGGGGGCGCACAGATACGCATTATTTT. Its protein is CASSSDRGRTDTHYF.

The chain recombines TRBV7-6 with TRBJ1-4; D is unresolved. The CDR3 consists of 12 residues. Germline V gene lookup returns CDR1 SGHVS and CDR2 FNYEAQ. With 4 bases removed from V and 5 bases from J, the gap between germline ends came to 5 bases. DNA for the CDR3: TGTGCCAGCAGCTCGACCAATGAAAAACTGTTTTTT. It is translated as CASSSTNEKLFF.

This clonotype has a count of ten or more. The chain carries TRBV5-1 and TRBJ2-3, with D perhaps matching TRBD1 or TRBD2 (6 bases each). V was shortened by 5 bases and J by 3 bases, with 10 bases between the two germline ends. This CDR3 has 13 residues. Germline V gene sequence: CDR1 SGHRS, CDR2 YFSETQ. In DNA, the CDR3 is TGCGCCAGCAGTCGGGGGCTTACAGATACGCAGTATTTT. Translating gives CASSRGLTDTQYF.

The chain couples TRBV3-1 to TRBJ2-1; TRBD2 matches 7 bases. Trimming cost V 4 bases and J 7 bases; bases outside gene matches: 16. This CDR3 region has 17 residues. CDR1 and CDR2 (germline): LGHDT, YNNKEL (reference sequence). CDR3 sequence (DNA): TGTGCCAGCAGCCTTATAGTCCGGGGAGGGCCTTCTAATGAGCAGTTCTTC. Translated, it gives CASSLIVRGGPSNEQFF.